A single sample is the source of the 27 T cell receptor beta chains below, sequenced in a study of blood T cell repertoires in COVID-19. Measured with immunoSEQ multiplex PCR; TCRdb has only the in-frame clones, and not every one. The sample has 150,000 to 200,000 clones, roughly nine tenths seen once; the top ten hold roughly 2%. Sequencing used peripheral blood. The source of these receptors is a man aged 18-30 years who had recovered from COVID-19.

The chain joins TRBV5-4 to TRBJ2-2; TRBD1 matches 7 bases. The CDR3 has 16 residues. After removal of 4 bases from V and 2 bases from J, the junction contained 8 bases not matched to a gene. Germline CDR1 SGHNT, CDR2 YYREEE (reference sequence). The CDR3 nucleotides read TGTGCCAGCAGCCGATTGACAGGGCTAAACACCGGGGAGCTGTTTTTT. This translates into CASSRLTGLNTGELFF.

This CDR3 reads CASSPEGALNQPQHF. For the CDR3, the DNA is TGTGCCAGCAGTCCCGAGGGGGCCCTGAATCAGCCCCAGCATTTT. The chain employs TRBV6-5 and TRBJ1-5, with TRBD1 matching over 7 bases. The CDR3 is made up of 15 amino acids. The junction had 8 bases not matched to a gene; V was cut back by 5 bases and J by 4 bases. Per germline, CDR1 MNHEY and CDR2 SVGAGI.

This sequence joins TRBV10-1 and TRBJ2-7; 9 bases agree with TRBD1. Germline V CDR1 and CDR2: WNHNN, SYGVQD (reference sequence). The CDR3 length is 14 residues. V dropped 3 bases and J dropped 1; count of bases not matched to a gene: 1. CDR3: CASSDGQGSYEQYF. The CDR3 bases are TGCGCCAGCAGTGATGGACAGGGGTCCTACGAGCAGTACTTC.

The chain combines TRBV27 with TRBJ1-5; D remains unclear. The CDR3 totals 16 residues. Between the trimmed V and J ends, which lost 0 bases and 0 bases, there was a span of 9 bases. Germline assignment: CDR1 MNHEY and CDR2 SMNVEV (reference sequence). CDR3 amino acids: CASSLSGQNSNQPQHF. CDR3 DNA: TGTGCCAGCAGTTTATCTGGTCAGAATAGCAATCAGCCCCAGCATTTT.

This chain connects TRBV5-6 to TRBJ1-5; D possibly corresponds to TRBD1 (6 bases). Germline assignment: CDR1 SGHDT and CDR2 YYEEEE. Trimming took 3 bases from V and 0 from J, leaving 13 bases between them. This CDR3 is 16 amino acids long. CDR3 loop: CASSSGTLYSNQPQHF. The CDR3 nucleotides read TGTGCCAGCAGCTCCGGGACACTTTATAGCAATCAGCCCCAGCATTTT.

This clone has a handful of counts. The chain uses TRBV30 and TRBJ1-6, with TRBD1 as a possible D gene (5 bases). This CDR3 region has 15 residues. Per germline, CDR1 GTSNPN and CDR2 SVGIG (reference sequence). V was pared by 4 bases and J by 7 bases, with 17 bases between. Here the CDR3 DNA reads TGTGCCTGGACCCGTGGGGGGTCGGGGAATTCACCCCTCCACTTT. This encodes CAWTRGGSGNSPLHF.

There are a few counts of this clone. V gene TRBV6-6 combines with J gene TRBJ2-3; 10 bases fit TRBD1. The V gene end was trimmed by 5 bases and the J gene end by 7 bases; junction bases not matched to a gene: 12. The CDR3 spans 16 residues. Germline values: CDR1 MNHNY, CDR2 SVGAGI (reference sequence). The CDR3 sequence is CASSRDPGQGINTQYF. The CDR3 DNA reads TGTGCCAGCAGTCGAGATCCGGGACAGGGGATAAATACGCAGTATTTT.

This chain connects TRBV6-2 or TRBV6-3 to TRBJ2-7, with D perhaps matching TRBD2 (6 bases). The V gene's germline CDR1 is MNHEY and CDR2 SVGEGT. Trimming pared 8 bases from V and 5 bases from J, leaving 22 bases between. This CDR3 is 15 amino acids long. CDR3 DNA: TGTGCCAGCGGCCTCTGGATTGCGGGGAACGACGAGCAGTACTTC. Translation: CASGLWIAGNDEQYF.

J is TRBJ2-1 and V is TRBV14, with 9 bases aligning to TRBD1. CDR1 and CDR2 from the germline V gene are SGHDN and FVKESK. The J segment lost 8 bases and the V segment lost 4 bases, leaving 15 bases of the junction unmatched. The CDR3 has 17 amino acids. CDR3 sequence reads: CASSLYSRTGDRDEQFF. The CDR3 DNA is TGTGCCAGCAGCCTTTACTCGCGGACAGGGGATAGGGATGAGCAGTTCTTC.

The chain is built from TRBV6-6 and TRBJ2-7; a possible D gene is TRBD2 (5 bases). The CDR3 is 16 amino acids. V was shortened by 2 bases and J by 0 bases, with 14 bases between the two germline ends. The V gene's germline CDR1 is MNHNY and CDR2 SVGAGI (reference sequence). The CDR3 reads CASSYGGSPHSYEQYF. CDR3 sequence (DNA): TGTGCCAGCAGTTACGGCGGGTCCCCCCACTCCTACGAGCAGTACTTC.

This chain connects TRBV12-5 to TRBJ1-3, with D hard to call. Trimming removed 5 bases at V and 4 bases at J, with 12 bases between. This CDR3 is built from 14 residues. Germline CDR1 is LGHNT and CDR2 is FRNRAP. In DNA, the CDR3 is TGTGCTAGTGGTGAGGGCCTTGGCGGAAACACCATATATTTT. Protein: CASGEGLGGNTIYF.

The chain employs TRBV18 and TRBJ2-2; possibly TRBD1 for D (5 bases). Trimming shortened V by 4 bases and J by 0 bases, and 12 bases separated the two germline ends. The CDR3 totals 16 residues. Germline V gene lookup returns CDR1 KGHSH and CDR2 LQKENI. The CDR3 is CASSLRSRANTGELFF. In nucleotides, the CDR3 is TGTGCCAGCTCACTTCGGTCCAGGGCGAACACCGGGGAGCTGTTTTTT.

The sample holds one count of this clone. The CDR3 reads CASSLPSGDFYEQYF. The CDR3 DNA reads TGTGCCAGCAGCTTGCCTAGCGGGGATTTCTACGAGCAGTACTTC. The rearrangement uses TRBV5-4 and TRBJ2-7, with TRBD2 identical over 9 bases. CDR3 size: 15 residues. The V gene end was trimmed by 1 base and the J gene end by 3 bases; junction bases not matched to a gene: 5. CDR1 SGHNT and CDR2 YYREEE come from the germline V gene (reference sequence). Complete variable domain (other parts from reference TRBV5-4 and TRBJ2-7): ETGVTQSPTHLIKTRGQQVTLRCSSQSGHNTVSWYQQALGQGPQFIFQYYREEENGRGNFPPRFSGLQFPNYSSELNVNALELDDSALYLCASSLPSGDFYEQYFGPGTRLTVT.

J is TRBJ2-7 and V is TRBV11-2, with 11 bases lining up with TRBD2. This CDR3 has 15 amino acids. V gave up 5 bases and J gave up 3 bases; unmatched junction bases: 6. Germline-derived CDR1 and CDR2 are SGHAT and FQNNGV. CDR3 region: CASSPGTSGVYEQYF. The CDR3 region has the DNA TGTGCCAGCAGCCCCGGGACTAGCGGCGTCTACGAGCAGTACTTC.

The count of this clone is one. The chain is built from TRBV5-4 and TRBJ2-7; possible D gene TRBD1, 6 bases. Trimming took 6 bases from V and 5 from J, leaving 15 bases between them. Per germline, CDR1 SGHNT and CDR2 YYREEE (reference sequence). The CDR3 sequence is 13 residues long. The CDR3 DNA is TGTGCCAGCAACCCGGAACAGGGTGACGAGCAGTACTTC. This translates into CASNPEQGDEQYF.

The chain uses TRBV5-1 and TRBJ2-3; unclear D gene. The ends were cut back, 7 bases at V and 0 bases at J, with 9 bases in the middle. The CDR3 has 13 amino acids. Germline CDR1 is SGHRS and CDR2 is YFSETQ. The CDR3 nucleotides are TGCGCCAGCGCCCAGGCTAGCACAGATACGCAGTATTTT. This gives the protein CASAQASTDTQYF.

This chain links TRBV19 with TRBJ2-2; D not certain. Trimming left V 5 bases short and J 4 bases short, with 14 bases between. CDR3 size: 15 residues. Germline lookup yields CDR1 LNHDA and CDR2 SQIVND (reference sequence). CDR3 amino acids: CASSPGSRTTGELFF. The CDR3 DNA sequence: TGTGCCAGTAGTCCCGGGTCCCGTACCACCGGGGAGCTGTTTTTT.

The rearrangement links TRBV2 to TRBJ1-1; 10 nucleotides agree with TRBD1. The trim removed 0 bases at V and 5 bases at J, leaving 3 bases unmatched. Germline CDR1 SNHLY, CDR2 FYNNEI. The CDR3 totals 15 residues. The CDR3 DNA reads TGTGCCAGCAGTGAAGCGCCGGGACAGGGGACTGAAGCTTTCTTT. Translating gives CASSEAPGQGTEAFF.

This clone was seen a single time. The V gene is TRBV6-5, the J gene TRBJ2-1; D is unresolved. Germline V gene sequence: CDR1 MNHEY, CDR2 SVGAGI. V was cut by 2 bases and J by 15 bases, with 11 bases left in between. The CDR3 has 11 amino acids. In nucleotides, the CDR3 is TGTGCCAGCAGTTACGAGGTTGGGTCGTTCTTC. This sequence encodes CASSYEVGSFF.

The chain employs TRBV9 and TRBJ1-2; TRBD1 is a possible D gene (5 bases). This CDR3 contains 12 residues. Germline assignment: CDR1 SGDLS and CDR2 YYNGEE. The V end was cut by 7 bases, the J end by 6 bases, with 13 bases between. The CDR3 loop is CASYGRAHGYTF. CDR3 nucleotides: TGTGCCAGCTATGGCAGGGCCCATGGCTACACCTTC.

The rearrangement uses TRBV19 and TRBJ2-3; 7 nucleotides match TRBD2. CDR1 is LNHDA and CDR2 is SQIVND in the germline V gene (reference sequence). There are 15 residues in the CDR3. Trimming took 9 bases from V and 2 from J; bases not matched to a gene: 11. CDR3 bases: TGTGCCAGCCAAACCGGGACTACAAACACAGATACGCAGTATTTT. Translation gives CASQTGTTNTDTQYF.

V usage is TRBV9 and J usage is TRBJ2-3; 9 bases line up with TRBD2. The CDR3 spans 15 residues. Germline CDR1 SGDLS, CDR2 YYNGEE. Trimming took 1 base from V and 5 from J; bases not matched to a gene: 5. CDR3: CASSVLAGLGDTQYF. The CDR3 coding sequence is TGTGCCAGCAGCGTACTAGCGGGACTCGGAGATACGCAGTATTTT.

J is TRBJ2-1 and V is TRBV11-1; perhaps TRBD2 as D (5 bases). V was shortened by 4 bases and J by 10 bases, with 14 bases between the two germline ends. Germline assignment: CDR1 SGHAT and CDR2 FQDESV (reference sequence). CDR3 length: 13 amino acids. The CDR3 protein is CASSSTDGGEQFF. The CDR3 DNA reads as TGTGCCAGCAGCTCAACCGACGGAGGCGAGCAGTTCTTC.

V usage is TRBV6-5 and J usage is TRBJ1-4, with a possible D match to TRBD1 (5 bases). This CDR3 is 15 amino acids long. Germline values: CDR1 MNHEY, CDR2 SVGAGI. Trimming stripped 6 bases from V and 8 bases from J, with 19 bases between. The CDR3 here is CASSRTGGSREKLFF. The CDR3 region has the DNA TGTGCCAGCAGCCGTACCGGGGGGTCTAGGGAAAAACTGTTTTTT.

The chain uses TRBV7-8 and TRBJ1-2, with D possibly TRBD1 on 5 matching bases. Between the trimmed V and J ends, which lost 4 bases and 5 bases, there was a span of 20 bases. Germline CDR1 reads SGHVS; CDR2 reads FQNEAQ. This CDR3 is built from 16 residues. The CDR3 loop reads CASSSSSLRTLYGYTF. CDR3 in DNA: TGTGCCAGCAGCTCCAGCTCACTCAGGACACTTTATGGCTACACCTTC. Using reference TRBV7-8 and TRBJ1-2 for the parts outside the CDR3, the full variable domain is GAGVSQSPRYKVAKRGQDVALRCDPISGHVSLFWYQQALGQGPEFLTYFQNEAQLDKSGLPSDRFFAERPEGSVSTLKIQRTQQEDSAVYLCASSSSSLRTLYGYTFGSGTRLTVV.

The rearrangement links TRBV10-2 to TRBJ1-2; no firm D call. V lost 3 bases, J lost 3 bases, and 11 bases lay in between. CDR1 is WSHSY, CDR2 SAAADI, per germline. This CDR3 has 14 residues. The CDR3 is CASSDITPYYGYTF. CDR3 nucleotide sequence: TGCGCCAGCAGTGACATCACACCTTACTATGGCTACACCTTC.

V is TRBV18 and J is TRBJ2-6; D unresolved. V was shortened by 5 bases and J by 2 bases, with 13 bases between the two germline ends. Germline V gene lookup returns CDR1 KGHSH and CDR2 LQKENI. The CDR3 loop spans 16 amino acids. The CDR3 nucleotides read TGTGCCAGCTCAACTCCCGACCGGGCTGGGGCCAACGTCCTGACTTTC. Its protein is CASSTPDRAGANVLTF.